Listed below are T cell receptor beta chains from one sample, sequenced in a study of T-cell memory formation after mild COVID-19. TCRdb reanalysed the 5' RACE reads using MiXCR and keeps one entry per CDR3 protein. The sample lists 150,000 or so distinct CDR3 sequences; about a third were seen once. Sequenced sample: PBMCs or a T cell subset sorted from them (not recorded which). The receptors were gathered from an adult woman who had mild COVID-19 (a few samples of this study predate the infection). Cell type and time point are not known. Both conserved end residues are part of each CDR3. The D gene is left open where the match is weak. For some rows the clone size is stated as once, few or many, or as a class when expanded; others skip it.

>TRBV7-9|TRBJ2-1|-|-
TGTGCCAGCAGCGGGTCCGGGACCGCGAAAAATGAGCAGTTCTTC
CASSGSGTAKNEQFF
>TRBV29-1|TRBJ2-7|-|-
TGCAGCGCTACTTCAGGGACCTCCTACGAGCAGTACTTC
CSATSGTSYEQYF
>TRBV7-8|TRBJ2-1|-|few
TGTGCCAGCAGCTTAAGTGTGAATGAGCAGTTCTTC
CASSLSVNEQFF
>TRBV5-1|TRBJ1-1|TRBD1|-
TGCGCCAGCAGCGTGACAGGGCTCGTCACTGAAGCTTTCTTT
CASSVTGLVTEAFF
>TRBV12-3/TRBV12-4|TRBJ2-1|-|-
TGTGCCAGCAGTTTAGGGGAGGGGGCGTCCTACAATGAGCAGTTCTTC
CASSLGEGASYNEQFF
>TRBV7-9|TRBJ2-1|-|-
TGTGCCAGCAGCTTAGAGGGCGGGCCTCCAGCACAGTTCTTC
CASSLEGGPPAQFF
>TRBV12-3/TRBV12-4|TRBJ1-3|-|few
TGTGCCAGCAGCCGGGACCCCCGTAAGATGCCTGGAAACACCATATATTTT
CASSRDPRKMPGNTIYF
>TRBV5-1|TRBJ1-1|TRBD1|few
TGCGCCAGCAAATGGGGACAGGACAACACTGAAGCTTTCTTT
CASKWGQDNTEAFF
>TRBV6-6|TRBJ1-2|-|-
TGTGCCAGCAGTTACTCTCTGGCAGGGAAGGTGGATGGCTACACCTTC
CASSYSLAGKVDGYTF
>TRBV5-6|TRBJ1-1|-|-
TGTGCCAGCAGCTTCGGTGGGGGAGGTGAAGCTTTCTTT
CASSFGGGGEAFF
>TRBV3-1|TRBJ2-7|-|few
TGTGCCAGCAGCCAAGAGATGGGGTGGGGCGGATCCTACGAGCAGTACTTC
CASSQEMGWGGSYEQYF
>TRBV7-3|TRBJ2-5|TRBD2|-
TGTGCCATGCTTGTAGCGGGGGGGCAGATACAACCAAAAGAGACCCAGTACTTC
CAMLVAGGQIQPKETQYF
>TRBV24-1|TRBJ1-1|TRBD1|-
TGTGCCACCAGTGAGACAGGGGCCGGGGTCACTGAAGCTTTCTTT
CATSETGAGVTEAFF
>TRBV24-1|TRBJ2-7|TRBD2|few
TGTGCCCCGGGGCGGGGGGCCTACGAGCAGTACTTC
CAPGRGAYEQYF
>TRBV12-3/TRBV12-4|TRBJ1-1|TRBD1|-
TGTGCCAGCAGTTTTACAGGGGGCCTCACTGAAGCTTTCTTT
CASSFTGGLTEAFF
>TRBV7-6|TRBJ2-1|-|few
TGTGCCAGCAGCTTAGGGGTCTTATACAATGAGCAGTTCTTC
CASSLGVLYNEQFF
>TRBV7-6|TRBJ2-2|-|-
TGTGCCAGCAGCCCAACCGGGCAGTCGGCGAACACCGGGGAGCTGTTTTTT
CASSPTGQSANTGELFF